This T cell receptor beta chain came from a study of technical replicates of blood from a few donors. TCRdb keeps only in-frame clones here, not all; method: immunoSEQ multiplex PCR. The sample records about 66,000 clones, about 89% being singletons. With V trimmed by 4 bases and J by 0 bases, 6 bases remained unmatched. The CDR3 totals 17 residues. The chain carries TRBV23-1 and TRBJ2-3; 11 nucleotides line up with TRBD2. TRBV23-1 falls under the ORF class, with uncertain function. The sequence came from a human donor in good health. Some clones in this sample may be carry-over from other donors' samples. Input material: PBMCs. The CDR3 loop reads CASSPHGTSGSTDTQYF. The CDR3 DNA sequence: TGCGCCAGCAGTCCCCACGGGACTAGCGGAAGCACAGATACGCAGTATTTT.